This TCR beta chain stems from a study of CD8 T cells in ankylosing spondylitis. Findings and caveats of the study: Ankylosing spondylitis blood appeared to be characterized by a TCR beta motif of about eight highly homologous variants.

The V and J ends lost 3 bases and 2 bases, in that order; junction bases with no gene match: 2. CDR1 and CDR2 (germline): SGHRS, YFSETQ. The CDR3 is 13 amino acids. Quantitative 5'-RACE was performed with molecular barcodes, and it yielded the TCR beta libraries. Using its own MiXCR run on the 5' RACE reads, TCRdb lists one record per CDR3 protein. The table shows roughly 220,000 distinct CDR3 sequences, with approximately 20% occurring only once. As regards this clonotype: As yet, its antigen is unknown.

The specimen was blood, either unsorted or a sorted T cell fraction (not recorded which). The gene calls are TRBV5-1 and TRBJ2-7; 7 bases are a match to TRBD1. This TCR came from a male donor with ankylosing spondylitis. This chain's CDR3 is CASSSGTAYEQYF. The CDR3 DNA is TGCGCCAGCAGCTCCGGGACAGCCTACGAGCAGTACTTC.